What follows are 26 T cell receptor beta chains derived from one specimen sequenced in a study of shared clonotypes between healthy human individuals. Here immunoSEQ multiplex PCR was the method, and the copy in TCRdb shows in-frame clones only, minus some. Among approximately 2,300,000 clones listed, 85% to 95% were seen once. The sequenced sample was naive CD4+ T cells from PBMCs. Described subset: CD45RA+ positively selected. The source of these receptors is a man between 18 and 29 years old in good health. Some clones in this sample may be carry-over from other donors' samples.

The CDR3 DNA reads as TGCGCCAGCAGCCAGCTGACAGGCCCAAATTCACCCCTCCACTTT. Translation: CASSQLTGPNSPLHF. V gene TRBV4-1 combines with J gene TRBJ1-6, with a weak D call TRBD1 (6 bases). The CDR3 spans 15 residues. From germline, CDR1 is MGHRA and CDR2 YSYEKL. Trimming pared 3 bases from V and 7 bases from J, leaving 13 bases between.

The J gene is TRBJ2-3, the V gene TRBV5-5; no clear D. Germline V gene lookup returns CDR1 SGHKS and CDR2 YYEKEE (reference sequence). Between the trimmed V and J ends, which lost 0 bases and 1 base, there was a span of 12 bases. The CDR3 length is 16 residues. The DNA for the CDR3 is TGTGCCAGCAGCTTGGCATGGTCTTCAGGCACAGATACGCAGTATTTT. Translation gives CASSLAWSSGTDTQYF.

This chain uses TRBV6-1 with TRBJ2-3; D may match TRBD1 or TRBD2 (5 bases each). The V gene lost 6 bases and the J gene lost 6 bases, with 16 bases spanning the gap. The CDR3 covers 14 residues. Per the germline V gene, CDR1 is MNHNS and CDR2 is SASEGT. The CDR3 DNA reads TGTGCCAGCAGAAGAGGGGACCGAGCGGATACGCAGTATTTT. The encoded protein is CASRRGDRADTQYF.

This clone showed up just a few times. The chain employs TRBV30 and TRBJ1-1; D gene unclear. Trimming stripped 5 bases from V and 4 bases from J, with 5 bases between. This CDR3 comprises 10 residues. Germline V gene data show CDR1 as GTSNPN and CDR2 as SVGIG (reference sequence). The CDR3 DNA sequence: TGTGCCTGGGCGGGCACTGAAGCTTTCTTT. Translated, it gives CAWAGTEAFF.

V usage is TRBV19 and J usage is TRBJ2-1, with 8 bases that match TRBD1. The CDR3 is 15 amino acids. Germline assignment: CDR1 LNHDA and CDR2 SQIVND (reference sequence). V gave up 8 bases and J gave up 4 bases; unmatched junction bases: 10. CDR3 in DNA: TGTGCCAGTTCGCGAACCGGACAGGGATACAATGAGCAGTTCTTC. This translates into CASSRTGQGYNEQFF. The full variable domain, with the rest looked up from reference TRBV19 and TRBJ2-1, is DGGITQSPKYLFRKEGQNVTLSCEQNLNHDAMYWYRQDPGQGLRLIYYSQIVNDFQKGDIAEGYSVSREKKESFPLTVTSAQKNPTAFYLCASSRTGQGYNEQFFGPGTRLTVL.

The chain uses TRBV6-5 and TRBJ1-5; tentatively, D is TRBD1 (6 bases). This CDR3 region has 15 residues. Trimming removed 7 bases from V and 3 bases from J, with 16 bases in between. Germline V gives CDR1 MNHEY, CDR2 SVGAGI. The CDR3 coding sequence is TGTGCCAGCAACCTTAACAGGGCCACCAATCAGCCCCAGCATTTT. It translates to CASNLNRATNQPQHF.

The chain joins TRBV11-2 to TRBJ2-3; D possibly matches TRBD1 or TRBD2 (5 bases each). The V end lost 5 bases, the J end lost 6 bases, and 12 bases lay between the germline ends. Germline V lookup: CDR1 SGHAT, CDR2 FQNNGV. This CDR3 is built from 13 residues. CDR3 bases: TGTGCCAGCAGCCTTAGGGGAGATGATACGCAGTATTTT. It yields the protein CASSLRGDDTQYF.

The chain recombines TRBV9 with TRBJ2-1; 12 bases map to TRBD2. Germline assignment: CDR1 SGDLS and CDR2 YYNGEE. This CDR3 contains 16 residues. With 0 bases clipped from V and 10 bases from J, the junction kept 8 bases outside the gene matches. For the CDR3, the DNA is TGTGCCAGCAGCGTAGACCCTAGCGGGAGGGTTGTGGAGCAGTTCTTC. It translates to CASSVDPSGRVVEQFF.

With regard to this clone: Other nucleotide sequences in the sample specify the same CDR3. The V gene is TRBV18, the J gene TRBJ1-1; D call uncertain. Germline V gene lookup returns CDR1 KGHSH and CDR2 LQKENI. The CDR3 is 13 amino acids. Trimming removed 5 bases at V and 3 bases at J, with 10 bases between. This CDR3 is CASSSDRDTEAFF. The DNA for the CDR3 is TGTGCCAGCTCATCAGACCGGGACACTGAAGCTTTCTTT.

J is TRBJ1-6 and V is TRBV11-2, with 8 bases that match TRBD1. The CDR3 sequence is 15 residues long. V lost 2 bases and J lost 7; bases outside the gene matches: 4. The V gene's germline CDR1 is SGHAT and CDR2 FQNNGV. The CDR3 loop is CASSLKQGGNSPLHF. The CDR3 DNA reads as TGTGCCAGCAGCTTAAAACAGGGGGGAAATTCACCCCTCCACTTT.

The DNA of the CDR3 is TGTGCCAGCAGCTCGTGGGACAGGCGTCGCGGTGAGCAGTACTTC. The encoded protein is CASSSWDRRRGEQYF. The chain has TRBV27 and TRBJ2-7; 8 nucleotides align to TRBD1. The V and J ends lost 6 bases and 7 bases, in that order; junction bases with no gene match: 14. This CDR3 spans 15 amino acids. Germline V CDR1 and CDR2: MNHEY, SMNVEV (reference sequence).

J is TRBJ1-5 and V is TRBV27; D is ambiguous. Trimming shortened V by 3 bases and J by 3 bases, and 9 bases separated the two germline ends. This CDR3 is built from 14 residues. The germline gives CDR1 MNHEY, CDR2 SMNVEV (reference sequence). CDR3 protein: CASSLHQDNQPQHF. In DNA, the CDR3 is TGTGCCAGCAGTTTGCATCAGGACAATCAGCCCCAGCATTTT.

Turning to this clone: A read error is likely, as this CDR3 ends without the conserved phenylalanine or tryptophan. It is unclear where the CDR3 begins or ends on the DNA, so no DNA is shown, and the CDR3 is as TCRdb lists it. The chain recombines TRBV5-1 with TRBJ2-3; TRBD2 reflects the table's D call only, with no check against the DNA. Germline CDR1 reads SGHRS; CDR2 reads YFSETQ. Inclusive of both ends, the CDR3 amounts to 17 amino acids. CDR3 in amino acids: CASSYRELRLAPAYPHL.

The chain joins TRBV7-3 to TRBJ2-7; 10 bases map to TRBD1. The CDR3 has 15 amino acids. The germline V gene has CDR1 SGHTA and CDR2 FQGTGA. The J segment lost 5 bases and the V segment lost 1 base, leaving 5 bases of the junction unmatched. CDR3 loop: CASSLKTGGDDEQYF. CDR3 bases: TGTGCCAGCAGCTTAAAGACAGGGGGCGACGACGAGCAGTACTTC.

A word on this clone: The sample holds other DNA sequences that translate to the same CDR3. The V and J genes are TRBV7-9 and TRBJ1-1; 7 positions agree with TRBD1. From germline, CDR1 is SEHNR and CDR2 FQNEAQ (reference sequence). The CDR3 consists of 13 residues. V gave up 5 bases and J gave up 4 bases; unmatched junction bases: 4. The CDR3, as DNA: TGTGCCAGCAGCGGTCAGGGGGGCACTGAAGCTTTCTTT. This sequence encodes CASSGQGGTEAFF.

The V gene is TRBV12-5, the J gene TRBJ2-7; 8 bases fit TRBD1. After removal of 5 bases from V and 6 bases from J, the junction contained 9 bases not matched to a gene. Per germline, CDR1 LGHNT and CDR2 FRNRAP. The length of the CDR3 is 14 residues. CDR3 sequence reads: CASGIDRGRSEQYF. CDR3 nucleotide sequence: TGTGCTAGTGGTATAGACAGGGGTCGGAGCGAGCAGTACTTC.

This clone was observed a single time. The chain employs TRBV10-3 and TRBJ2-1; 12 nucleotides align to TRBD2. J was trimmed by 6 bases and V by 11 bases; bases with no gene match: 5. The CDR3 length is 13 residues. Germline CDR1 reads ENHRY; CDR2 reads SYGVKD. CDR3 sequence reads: CASGGLAGNEQFF. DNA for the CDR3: TGTGCCTCCGGGGGACTAGCGGGCAATGAGCAGTTCTTC.

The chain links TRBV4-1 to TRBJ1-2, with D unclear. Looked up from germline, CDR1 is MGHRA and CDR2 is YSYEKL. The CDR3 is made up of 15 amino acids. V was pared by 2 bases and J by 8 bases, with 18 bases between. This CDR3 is CASSQTATSLLGYTF. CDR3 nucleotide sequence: TGCGCCAGCAGCCAAACGGCCACGAGCCTTTTAGGCTACACCTTC.

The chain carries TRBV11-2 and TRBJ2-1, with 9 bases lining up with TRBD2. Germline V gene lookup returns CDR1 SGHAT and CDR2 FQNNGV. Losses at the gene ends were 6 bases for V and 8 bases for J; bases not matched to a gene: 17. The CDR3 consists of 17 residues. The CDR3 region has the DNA TGTGCCAGCAGTTTTACGACTCCGGCGGGAGGGCCCCATGAGCAGTTCTTC. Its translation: CASSFTTPAGGPHEQFF.

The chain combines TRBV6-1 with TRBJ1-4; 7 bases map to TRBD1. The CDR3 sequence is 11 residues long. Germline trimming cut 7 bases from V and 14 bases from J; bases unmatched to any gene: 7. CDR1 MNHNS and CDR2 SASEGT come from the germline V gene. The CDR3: CASTPDRSLFF. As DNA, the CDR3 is TGTGCCAGCACCCCGGACAGGTCCCTGTTTTTT.

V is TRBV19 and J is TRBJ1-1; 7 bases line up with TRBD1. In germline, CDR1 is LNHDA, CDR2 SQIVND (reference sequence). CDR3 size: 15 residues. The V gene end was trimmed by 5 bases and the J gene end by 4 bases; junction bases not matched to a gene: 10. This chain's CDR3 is CASSLTDRDGTEAFF. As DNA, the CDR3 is TGTGCCAGTAGTTTAACCGACAGGGACGGCACTGAAGCTTTCTTT.

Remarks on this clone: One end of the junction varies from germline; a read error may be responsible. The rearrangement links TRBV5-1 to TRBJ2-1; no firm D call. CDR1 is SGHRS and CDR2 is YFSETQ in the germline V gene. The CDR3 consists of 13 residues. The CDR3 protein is CASSLAGRSNLVF. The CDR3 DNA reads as TGCGCCAGCAGCTTGGCCGGGCGGTCCAATTTGGTCTTC.

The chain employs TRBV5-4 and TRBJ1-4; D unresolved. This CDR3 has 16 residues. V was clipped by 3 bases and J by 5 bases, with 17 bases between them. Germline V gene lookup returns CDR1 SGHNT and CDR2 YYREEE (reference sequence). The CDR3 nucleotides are TGTGCCAGCAGCTCGGACCCTGGACGGGCAAATGAAAAACTGTTTTTT. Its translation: CASSSDPGRANEKLFF. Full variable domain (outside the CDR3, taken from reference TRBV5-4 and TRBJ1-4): ETGVTQSPTHLIKTRGQQVTLRCSSQSGHNTVSWYQQALGQGPQFIFQYYREEENGRGNFPPRFSGLQFPNYSSELNVNALELDDSALYLCASSSDPGRANEKLFFGSGTQLSVL.

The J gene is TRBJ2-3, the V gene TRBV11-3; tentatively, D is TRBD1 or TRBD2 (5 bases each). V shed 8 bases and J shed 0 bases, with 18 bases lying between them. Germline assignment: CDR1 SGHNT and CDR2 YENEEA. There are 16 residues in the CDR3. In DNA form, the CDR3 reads TGTGCCAGCCCCCCCGAGGGGAAACGGAGCACAGATACGCAGTATTTT. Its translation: CASPPEGKRSTDTQYF. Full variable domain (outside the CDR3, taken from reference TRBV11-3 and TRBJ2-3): EAGVVQSPRYKIIEKKQPVAFWCNPISGHNTLYWYLQNLGQGPELLIRYENEEAVDDSQLPKDRFSAERLKGVDSTLKIQPAELGDSAVYLCASPPEGKRSTDTQYFGPGTRLTVL.

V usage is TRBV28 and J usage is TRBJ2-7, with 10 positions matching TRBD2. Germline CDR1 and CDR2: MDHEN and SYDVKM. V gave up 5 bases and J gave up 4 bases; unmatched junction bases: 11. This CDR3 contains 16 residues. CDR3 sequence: CASSLKGLAGEYEQYF. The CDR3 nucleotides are TGTGCCAGCAGTCTAAAAGGTCTAGCGGGAGAATACGAGCAGTACTTC.

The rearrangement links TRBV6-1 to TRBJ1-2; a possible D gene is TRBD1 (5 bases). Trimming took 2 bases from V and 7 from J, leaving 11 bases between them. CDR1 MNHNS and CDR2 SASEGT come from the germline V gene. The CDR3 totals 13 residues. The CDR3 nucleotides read TGTGCCAGCAGTGAAATAGGGCAGGGTGGCTACACCTTC. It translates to CASSEIGQGGYTF.